This entry describes one T cell receptor beta chain. Clones were read by immunoSEQ multiplex PCR, and TCRdb kept only the in-frame ones, dropping some. The repertoire holds around 250,000 clones, with approximately 84% as singletons. The length of the CDR3 is 18 residues. J gave up 8 bases and V 3 bases, and 18 bases lay outside the gene matches. Germline CDR1 SGHRS, CDR2 YFSETQ. This sample stems from a study of blood T cell repertoires in COVID-19. Material for sequencing was PBMCs or T cells enriched from blood (not recorded which). The sequence was obtained from a man younger than 35 who had recovered from COVID-19. The V gene is TRBV5-1, the J gene TRBJ2-2; 8 bases fit TRBD2. CDR3 nucleotides: TGCGCCAGCAGCTCCCCCGAGTGGCTAGCGGGCCGAGGGGGGGAGCTGTTTTTT. Its translation: CASSSPEWLAGRGGELFF.